These 24 T cell receptor beta chains originate from one sample sequenced in a study of T cell changes during pregnancy in multiple sclerosis. Measured with immunoSEQ multiplex PCR; TCRdb has only the in-frame clones, and not every one. This sample has about 40,000 clones, with about 91% found just once. The sequencing here drew on CD4+ T cells from peripheral blood mononuclear cells, taken in the second trimester of pregnancy. The receptors originated from a female donor in good health, enrolled as a control in a pregnancy study.

This clone has only one observation. The chain uses TRBV10-3 and TRBJ2-7; 13 bases line up with TRBD2. Trimming took 1 base from V and 3 from J; bases not matched to a gene: 3. CDR3 size: 16 residues. Germline loops: CDR1 ENHRY, CDR2 SYGVKD. CDR3 DNA sequence: TGTGCCATCAGTGAGTTAGGACTAGCGGGGGTCTACGAGCAGTACTTC. Amino acids: CAISELGLAGVYEQYF.

The genes are TRBV5-4 and TRBJ2-4; 9 positions agree with TRBD2. This CDR3 comprises 15 residues. V dropped 3 bases and J dropped 7; count of bases not matched to a gene: 8. Germline V lookup: CDR1 SGHNT, CDR2 YYREEE (reference sequence). CDR3 sequence: CASSSPLAGRNIQYF. The CDR3 DNA reads as TGTGCCAGCAGCTCCCCCCTAGCGGGAAGGAACATTCAGTACTTC.

The chain joins TRBV4-1 to TRBJ2-3; 8 positions agree with TRBD2. This CDR3 is 17 amino acids long. Unmatched junction bases numbered 11, after V lost 1 base and J lost 5 bases. Per the germline V gene, CDR1 is MGHRA and CDR2 is YSYEKL. The CDR3 DNA sequence: TGCGCCAGCAGCCAAGCCACGGGACTAGTTACGGAAGATACGCAGTATTTT. It codes for CASSQATGLVTEDTQYF.

The rearrangement links TRBV30 to TRBJ2-3; TRBD2 agrees at 13 bases. CDR1 GTSNPN and CDR2 SVGIG come from the germline V gene (reference sequence). After removal of 5 bases from V and 5 bases from J, the junction contained 19 bases not matched to a gene. The CDR3 covers 19 residues. For the CDR3, the DNA is TGTGCCTGGGCGAAAGTAACCTGGACTAGCGGGAGACGAAAAGATACGCAGTATTTT. This encodes CAWAKVTWTSGRRKDTQYF. The variable domain in full, with the rest retrieved from reference TRBV30 and TRBJ2-3, is SQTIHQWPATLVQPVGSPLSLECTVEGTSNPNLYWYRQAAGRGLQLLFYSVGIGQISSEVPQNLSASRPQDRQFILSSKKLLLSDSGFYLCAWAKVTWTSGRRKDTQYFGPGTRLTVL.

The chain employs TRBV7-2 and TRBJ2-1; TRBD2 matches 12 bases. With V trimmed by 3 bases and J by 4 bases, 4 bases remained unmatched. The CDR3 has 16 amino acids. Germline CDR1 is SGHTA and CDR2 is FQGNSA. CDR3 in amino acids: CASSLRTSGIYNEQFF. The CDR3 DNA reads as TGTGCCAGCAGCTTGAGGACTAGCGGGATTTACAATGAGCAGTTCTTC.

V gene TRBV2 combines with J gene TRBJ2-1; 10 positions agree with TRBD1. The CDR3 totals 15 residues. V lost 8 bases and J lost 7; bases outside the gene matches: 11. Looked up from germline, CDR1 is SNHLY and CDR2 is FYNNEI. The CDR3 protein is CASPTGTGEGNEQFF. The CDR3 DNA reads TGTGCCAGCCCTACAGGGACAGGGGAAGGAAATGAGCAGTTCTTC.

In this sample, this clone turned up once. The chain has TRBV7-9 and TRBJ2-7, with 7 bases that match TRBD1. The CDR3 runs 14 residues. V lost 5 bases, J lost 1 base, and 5 bases stayed unmatched. CDR1 SEHNR and CDR2 FQNEAQ come from the germline V gene (reference sequence). CDR3 in DNA: TGTGCCAGCAGCAATGGACAGGAGTCCTACGAGCAGTACTTC. Translation: CASSNGQESYEQYF.

The chain employs TRBV19 and TRBJ2-3, with TRBD2 identical over 9 bases. The CDR3 is 18 amino acids. Germline V gene lookup returns CDR1 LNHDA and CDR2 SQIVND (reference sequence). V was clipped by 4 bases and J by 0 bases; unmatched bases: 11. For the CDR3, the DNA is TGTGCCAGTAGTAATAGCGGGGGACGTCCAACTAGCACAGATACGCAGTATTTT. It encodes CASSNSGGRPTSTDTQYF.

The rearrangement joins TRBV7-9 to TRBJ2-7, with a possible D match to TRBD2 (5 bases). The CDR3 runs 12 residues. Between the trimmed V and J ends, which lost 6 bases and 3 bases, there was a span of 9 bases. In germline, CDR1 is SEHNR, CDR2 FQNEAQ (reference sequence). The chain's CDR3 is CASRAGDYEQYF. DNA for the CDR3: TGTGCCAGCAGGGCCGGGGACTACGAGCAGTACTTC.

The chain has TRBV28 and TRBJ2-3; TRBD2 matches 11 bases. Germline CDR1 and CDR2: MDHEN and SYDVKM. This CDR3 contains 18 residues. V lost 3 bases, J lost 0 bases, and 8 bases stayed unmatched. DNA for the CDR3: TGTGCCAGCAGTTTTCCTCGATTAGCGGGAGGGAGCACAGATACGCAGTATTTT. This gives the protein CASSFPRLAGGSTDTQYF.

The chain carries TRBV27 and TRBJ2-7; D is perhaps TRBD2 (6 bases). With 0 bases removed from V and 1 base from J, the gap between germline ends came to 10 bases. Per the germline V gene, CDR1 is MNHEY and CDR2 is SMNVEV (reference sequence). The CDR3 length is 15 residues. The CDR3 loop reads CASSLSGTYSYEQYF. The CDR3, as DNA: TGTGCCAGCAGTTTATCCGGGACTTATTCCTACGAGCAGTACTTC.

This sequence joins TRBV27 and TRBJ2-3, with D maybe TRBD2 (5 bases). V shed 6 bases and J shed 1 base, with 11 bases lying between them. Germline CDR1 reads MNHEY; CDR2 reads SMNVEV (reference sequence). CDR3 length equals 14 residues. The CDR3: CASRRLAGTDTQYF. For the CDR3, the DNA is TGTGCCAGCAGGCGGCTAGCAGGCACAGATACGCAGTATTTT.

V usage is TRBV28 and J usage is TRBJ1-2; D might be TRBD1 (5 bases). Between the trimmed V and J ends, which lost 9 bases and 0 bases, there was a span of 14 bases. Germline V gives CDR1 MDHEN, CDR2 SYDVKM. The CDR3 spans 14 residues. DNA of the CDR3: TGTGCCAGTTGGGGAGGGACGTCTAACTATGGCTACACCTTC. It specifies CASWGGTSNYGYTF.

V is TRBV7-2 and J is TRBJ2-3; 8 nucleotides align to TRBD1. Trimming cost V 5 bases and J 0 bases; bases outside gene matches: 13. The CDR3 has 18 residues. Germline V gene sequence: CDR1 SGHTA, CDR2 FQGNSA. CDR3 residues: CASSPRQGRSLSTDTQYF. CDR3 DNA sequence: TGTGCCAGCAGCCCTCGACAGGGGAGGTCCCTAAGCACAGATACGCAGTATTTT.

The chain combines TRBV5-1 with TRBJ1-5; D remains unclear. The V and J ends lost 4 bases and 7 bases respectively, with 6 bases between them. The CDR3 has 11 residues. Germline-derived CDR1 and CDR2 are SGHRS and YFSETQ. The CDR3 bases are TGCGCCAGCAGCCTCGGGCAGCCCCAGCATTTT. Its protein is CASSLGQPQHF.

This rearrangement joins TRBV28 to TRBJ2-5; 7 nucleotides match TRBD1. The germline gives CDR1 MDHEN, CDR2 SYDVKM. The CDR3 sequence is 13 residues long. With 5 bases clipped from V and 2 bases from J, the junction kept 2 bases outside the gene matches. CDR3 nucleotide sequence: TGTGCCAGCAGTGGGACAGTACAAGAGACCCAGTACTTC. Translated, it gives CASSGTVQETQYF.

V gene TRBV5-4 combines with J gene TRBJ2-5; 7 bases line up with TRBD1. Germline assignment: CDR1 SGHNT and CDR2 YYREEE (reference sequence). The CDR3 totals 14 residues. V was pared by 0 bases and J by 5 bases, with 4 bases of the junction left unmatched. CDR3 nucleotide sequence: TGTGCCAGCAGCTTGGCAGCCAGGGGGGAGACCCAGTACTTC. It specifies CASSLAARGETQYF.

The chain links TRBV6-1 to TRBJ2-7; perhaps TRBD2 as D (6 bases). The ends were cut back, 2 bases at V and 6 bases at J, with 14 bases in the middle. CDR1 MNHNS and CDR2 SASEGT come from the germline V gene. The CDR3 covers 14 residues. In nucleotides, the CDR3 is TGTGCCAGCAGTGAAAGGAGGGACTCAGGCGAGCAGTACTTC. This gives the protein CASSERRDSGEQYF.

The chain combines TRBV19 with TRBJ2-7; D perhaps matches TRBD1 (5 bases). V dropped 4 bases and J dropped 7 bases, with 32 bases sitting between them. The V gene's germline CDR1 is LNHDA and CDR2 SQIVND (reference sequence). The CDR3 loop spans 19 amino acids. The CDR3 DNA reads TGTGCCAGTAGTACGAAGGGGAAGAAACTCCCAGAATCTCCTCGGGAGCAGTACTTC. Encoded protein: CASSTKGKKLPESPREQYF. Looking up the rest from reference TRBV19 and TRBJ2-7 gives the full variable domain: DGGITQSPKYLFRKEGQNVTLSCEQNLNHDAMYWYRQDPGQGLRLIYYSQIVNDFQKGDIAEGYSVSREKKESFPLTVTSAQKNPTAFYLCASSTKGKKLPESPREQYFGPGTRLTVT.

This chain uses TRBV11-3 with TRBJ2-7; TRBD2 agrees at 7 bases. The junction had 5 bases not matched to a gene; V was cut back by 3 bases and J by 6 bases. This CDR3 contains 13 residues. Per germline, CDR1 SGHNT and CDR2 YENEEA. As DNA, the CDR3 is TGTGCCAGCAGCTTGGGAGGGGAAAGCGAGCAGTACTTC. Translation: CASSLGGESEQYF. The full variable domain, completed using reference TRBV11-3 and TRBJ2-7, is EAGVVQSPRYKIIEKKQPVAFWCNPISGHNTLYWYLQNLGQGPELLIRYENEEAVDDSQLPKDRFSAERLKGVDSTLKIQPAELGDSAVYLCASSLGGESEQYFGPGTRLTVT.

Here the CDR3 reads CASSSPGLSSYGYTF. The DNA of the CDR3 is TGTGCCAGCAGCTCCCCGGGACTTTCGAGCTATGGCTACACCTTC. V gene TRBV21-1 combines with J gene TRBJ1-2. TRBV21-1 is described as a pseudogene. This CDR3 has 15 amino acids.

The CDR3 DNA reads TGTGCCAGCAGCCAAGATCGGACAGGCCTATATGGCTACACCTTC. This sequence encodes CASSQDRTGLYGYTF. The chain recombines TRBV4-2 with TRBJ1-2; 7 bases are a match to TRBD1. The germline CDR1 and CDR2 sequences are LGHNA and YNFKEQ. The CDR3 is 15 amino acids. V was clipped by 0 bases and J by 5 bases; unmatched bases: 6.

The table lists this clone with a count of one. J is TRBJ1-2 and V is TRBV30, with D possibly matching TRBD1 (5 bases). Germline V gene sequence: CDR1 GTSNPN, CDR2 SVGIG (reference sequence). There are 13 residues in the CDR3. Trimming left V 5 bases short and J 2 bases short, with 12 bases between. The CDR3 nucleotides are TGTGCCTGGGTAAGGGGCGGCAACTATGGCTACACCTTC. It yields the protein CAWVRGGNYGYTF.

The gene calls are TRBV28 and TRBJ1-2; D call uncertain. There are 12 residues in the CDR3. CDR1 is MDHEN and CDR2 is SYDVKM in the germline V gene. V was pared by 5 bases and J by 5 bases, with 9 bases between. For the CDR3, the DNA is TGTGCCAGCAGTCTACAGAGATATGGCTACACCTTC. It is translated as CASSLQRYGYTF.